One and the same sample provided the 23 T cell receptor beta chains below, sequenced in a study of cytomegalovirus exposure and HLA in healthy donors. TCRdb's copy holds only in-frame clones and misses some; the assay was immunoSEQ multiplex PCR. The data show around 300,000 clones, just over 85% seen once. The sample consisted of PBMCs. All receptors come from a woman aged 18-29 years in good health and CMV-seronegative.

The rearrangement uses TRBV7-9 and TRBJ1-1; D is perhaps TRBD1 (6 bases). CDR1 and CDR2 (germline): SEHNR, FQNEAQ (reference sequence). V dropped 6 bases and J dropped 1 base, with 9 bases sitting between them. The CDR3 loop spans 13 amino acids. The CDR3 region is CASRQTGNTEAFF. The CDR3 region has the DNA TGTGCCAGCAGACAGACAGGGAACACTGAAGCTTTCTTT.

V and J are TRBV7-9 and TRBJ1-2; 10 bases match TRBD1. The germline gives CDR1 SEHNR, CDR2 FQNEAQ (reference sequence). V was clipped by 3 bases and J by 1 base; unmatched bases: 5. The CDR3 consists of 16 residues. This CDR3 reads CASSLGQGLYNYGYTF. In nucleotides, the CDR3 is TGTGCCAGCAGCTTGGGACAGGGGTTGTATAACTATGGCTACACCTTC.

The chain is built from TRBV29-1 and TRBJ2-1; TRBD2 agrees at 12 bases. The V segment lost 6 bases and the J segment 7 bases; nucleotides outside the gene matches: 7. The CDR3 spans 14 residues. Looked up from germline, CDR1 is SQVTM and CDR2 is ANQGSEA. The DNA of the CDR3 is TGCAGCGTAGAGACTAGCGGGAGAATGAATGAGCAGTTCTTC. Translated: CSVETSGRMNEQFF.

The V and J genes are TRBV5-8 and TRBJ1-1, with unresolved D. CDR1 is SGHTS, CDR2 YDEGEE, per germline. Trimming shortened V by 1 base and J by 0 bases, and 13 bases separated the two germline ends. The CDR3 runs 16 residues. This chain's CDR3 is CASSLISLAVNTEAFF. The DNA of the CDR3 is TGTGCCAGCAGCTTGATAAGTTTAGCGGTGAACACTGAAGCTTTCTTT.

J is TRBJ2-6 and V is TRBV10-2, with D unresolved. This CDR3 spans 14 amino acids. V was trimmed by 4 bases and J by 0 bases, leaving 4 bases between them. CDR1 is WSHSY and CDR2 is SAAADI in the germline V gene. CDR3 amino acids: CASSVASGANVLTF. In nucleotides, the CDR3 is TGCGCCAGCAGTGTGGCCTCTGGGGCCAACGTCCTGACTTTC.

This sequence joins TRBV6-5 and TRBJ1-1, with D possibly TRBD1 on 5 matching bases. Trimming stripped 4 bases from V and 0 bases from J, with 6 bases between. This CDR3 is built from 13 residues. From germline, CDR1 is MNHEY and CDR2 SVGAGI. As DNA, the CDR3 is TGTGCCAGCAGTTCCAGGGTGAACACTGAAGCTTTCTTT. Protein: CASSSRVNTEAFF.

The rearrangement links TRBV7-2 to TRBJ1-5, with unresolved D. CDR3 length: 13 amino acids. Deletions cut 5 bases from V and 5 bases from J, with 10 bases between. The V gene's germline CDR1 is SGHTA and CDR2 FQGNSA. CDR3 in amino acids: CASSPTRDQPQHF. The CDR3 DNA sequence: TGTGCCAGCAGCCCAACGCGGGATCAGCCCCAGCATTTT.

This rearrangement joins TRBV11-2 to TRBJ1-2; a weak D match, TRBD1 (5 bases). Germline-derived CDR1 and CDR2 are SGHAT and FQNNGV. The CDR3 runs 16 residues. Trimming removed 2 bases from V and 0 bases from J, with 13 bases in between. The CDR3 loop is CASSLTPDKANYGYTF. DNA for the CDR3: TGTGCCAGCAGCTTAACGCCGGACAAAGCTAACTATGGCTACACCTTC. The whole variable domain, remainder taken from reference TRBV11-2 and TRBJ1-2, is EAGVAQSPRYKIIEKRQSVAFWCNPISGHATLYWYQQILGQGPKLLIQFQNNGVVDDSQLPKDRFSAERLKGVDSTLKIQPAKLEDSAVYLCASSLTPDKANYGYTFGSGTRLTVV.

The V gene is TRBV11-2, the J gene TRBJ1-1, with 9 nucleotides matching TRBD1. This CDR3 is built from 15 residues. Germline V gene sequence: CDR1 SGHAT, CDR2 FQNNGV. V gave up 5 bases and J gave up 4 bases; unmatched junction bases: 8. The DNA for the CDR3 is TGTGCCAGCAGCGCCGGAACAGGGGGCTTCACTGAAGCTTTCTTT. This translates into CASSAGTGGFTEAFF.

This clone was observed a few times. This rearrangement joins TRBV5-6 to TRBJ2-1, with TRBD2 identical over 12 bases. The CDR3 covers 15 residues. Unmatched junction bases numbered 3, after V lost 4 bases and J lost 4 bases. Looked up from germline, CDR1 is SGHDT and CDR2 is YYEEEE. This chain's CDR3 is CASSPTSGRYNEQFF. CDR3 sequence (DNA): TGTGCCAGCAGCCCAACTAGCGGGAGGTACAATGAGCAGTTCTTC.

This clone has just one count. The genes are TRBV18 and TRBJ1-2, with TRBD1 identical over 10 bases. Losses at the gene ends were 5 bases for V and 2 bases for J; bases not matched to a gene: 5. Germline CDR1 and CDR2: KGHSH and LQKENI. There are 15 residues in the CDR3. DNA for the CDR3: TGTGCCAGCTCAACACAGGACAGGGGGAACTATGGCTACACCTTC. It is translated as CASSTQDRGNYGYTF.

The CDR3 spells CASSVQGAYNQPQHF. Written as DNA, the CDR3 is TGTGCCAGCAGTGTGCAGGGGGCCTACAATCAGCCCCAGCATTTT. The chain uses TRBV6-1 and TRBJ1-5; 8 nucleotides match TRBD1. CDR3 length: 15 amino acids. Trimming at V came to 4 bases and at J to 3 bases, leaving 5 bases not matched to a gene. Germline V gene data show CDR1 as MNHNS and CDR2 as SASEGT.

This clone was picked up a small number of times. This chain connects TRBV6-1 to TRBJ1-1; TRBD1 matches at 8 bases. Losses at the gene ends were 8 bases for V and 10 bases for J; bases not matched to a gene: 6. Per germline, CDR1 MNHNS and CDR2 SASEGT. The CDR3 is 11 residues long. CDR3: CASQDRDRAFF. DNA of the CDR3: TGTGCCAGCCAGGACAGGGATCGAGCTTTCTTT.

The V call is TRBV28, the J call TRBJ1-2; 8 bases match TRBD1. The CDR3 covers 14 residues. Per the germline V gene, CDR1 is MDHEN and CDR2 is SYDVKM. Losses at the gene ends were 5 bases for V and 4 bases for J; bases not matched to a gene: 6. CDR3 residues: CASSIGRGPYGYTF. In DNA, the CDR3 is TGTGCCAGCAGTATAGGCAGGGGGCCCTATGGCTACACCTTC.

V and J are TRBV5-1 and TRBJ1-4; weak D call: TRBD1 (5 bases). V lost 6 bases and J 3 bases, leaving 9 bases between the germline ends. Per the germline V gene, CDR1 is SGHRS and CDR2 is YFSETQ. CDR3 length: 13 amino acids. In nucleotides, the CDR3 is TGCGCCAGCAACACAGGTTCTAATGAAAAACTGTTTTTT. Translating gives CASNTGSNEKLFF.

This clone has more than one count but fewer than ten. This rearrangement joins TRBV7-2 to TRBJ2-7, with TRBD2 as a possible D gene (5 bases). V shed 6 bases and J shed 5 bases, with 14 bases lying between them. The length of the CDR3 is 13 residues. Germline V gives CDR1 SGHTA, CDR2 FQGNSA. CDR3 sequence: CASRSRRRNEQYF. CDR3 coding DNA: TGTGCCAGCAGGTCGAGGAGGCGCAACGAGCAGTACTTC.

The chain employs TRBV5-6 and TRBJ1-2; weak D call: TRBD1 (5 bases). The V gene lost 2 bases and the J gene lost 4 bases, with 12 bases spanning the gap. Germline values: CDR1 SGHDT, CDR2 YYEEEE. This CDR3 comprises 14 residues. The DNA of the CDR3 is TGTGCCAGCAGCTTACAAGGGGCCGGCTATGGCTACACCTTC. It yields the protein CASSLQGAGYGYTF.

The V and J genes are TRBV9 and TRBJ2-5; D call uncertain. Germline CDR1 SGDLS, CDR2 YYNGEE. V lost 0 bases, J lost 3 bases, and 6 bases lay in between. This CDR3 is built from 13 residues. DNA for the CDR3: TGTGCCAGCAGCGTAGCGGTGGAAGAGACCCAGTACTTC. This gives the protein CASSVAVEETQYF. Complete variable domain (other parts from reference TRBV9 and TRBJ2-5): DSGVTQTPKHLITATGQRVTLRCSPRSGDLSVYWYQQSLDQGLQFLIQYYNGEERAKGNILERFSAQQFPDLHSELNLSSLELGDSALYFCASSVAVEETQYFGPGTRLLVL.

J is TRBJ1-2 and V is TRBV2, with D perhaps matching TRBD1 (6 bases). Looked up from germline, CDR1 is SNHLY and CDR2 is FYNNEI. V was clipped by 6 bases and J by 5 bases, with 13 bases between them. The CDR3 totals 13 residues. The CDR3 reads CASRARQVYGYTF. In DNA, the CDR3 is TGTGCCAGCAGGGCAAGACAGGTTTATGGCTACACCTTC.

About this clone itself: Other DNA sequences in this sample translate to the same CDR3. The V gene is TRBV9, the J gene TRBJ1-5, with 7 bases identical to TRBD1. V shed 2 bases and J 0 bases; nucleotides not matched to a gene: 2. This CDR3 comprises 15 residues. Germline values: CDR1 SGDLS, CDR2 YYNGEE. The CDR3 reads CASSVGQHSNQPQHF. The CDR3 region has the DNA TGTGCCAGCAGCGTGGGACAGCATAGCAATCAGCCCCAGCATTTT.

The rearrangement uses TRBV5-8 and TRBJ1-2, with a weak D call TRBD1 (6 bases). V dropped 0 bases and J dropped 5 bases, with 11 bases sitting between them. CDR3 length equals 14 residues. CDR1 is SGHTS, CDR2 YDEGEE, per germline. The CDR3 DNA reads as TGTGCCAGCAGCTTGGAGGTCAGGGGTTATGGCTACACCTTC. This encodes CASSLEVRGYGYTF.

This chain joins TRBV27 and TRBJ2-1; 10 bases fit TRBD1. Unmatched junction bases numbered 15, after V lost 11 bases and J lost 8 bases. Looked up from germline, CDR1 is MNHEY and CDR2 is SMNVEV (reference sequence). There are 15 residues in the CDR3. The CDR3 reads CAVTGGLAGRDEQFF. CDR3 nucleotide sequence: TGTGCCGTGACAGGGGGCCTAGCGGGCCGGGATGAGCAGTTCTTC.

The genes are TRBV25-1 and TRBJ1-4; D call uncertain. V lost 2 bases to trimming and J lost 7 bases, with 8 bases between them. The CDR3 runs to 13 residues. Germline V gives CDR1 MGHDK, CDR2 SYGVNS. CDR3 residues: CASSEVVSEKLFF. The CDR3 nucleotides are TGTGCCAGCAGTGAAGTAGTCTCTGAAAAACTGTTTTTT.